The next 18 T cell receptor beta chains were all read from a single sample in a study of T-cell memory formation after mild COVID-19. TCRdb re-analysed the 5' RACE reads in MiXCR, keeping a single row per CDR3 protein. The repertoire holds a few hundred thousand distinct CDR3 sequences, with approximately 16% as singletons. The specimen was PBMCs or a T cell subset sorted from them (not recorded which). These TCRs come from a man younger than 35 who had mild COVID-19 (a few samples of this study predate the infection). Cell type and time point are not known.

The genes are TRBV9 and TRBJ2-7, with 8 nucleotides matching TRBD2. This CDR3 comprises 13 residues. CDR1 SGDLS and CDR2 YYNGEE come from the germline V gene. The V and J ends lost 2 bases and 5 bases, in that order; junction bases with no gene match: 3. The CDR3 DNA follows: TGTGCCAGCAGCGTCGCGGGGGGCGACGAGCAGTACTTC. Residues: CASSVAGGDEQYF.

This clonotype was detected a few times. The chain recombines TRBV29-1 with TRBJ1-1; D is ambiguous. The CDR3 loop spans 12 amino acids. The germline gives CDR1 SQVTM, CDR2 ANQGSEA. With 5 bases removed from V and 4 bases from J, the gap between germline ends came to 11 bases. This chain's CDR3 is CSVRKEGTEAFF. Here the CDR3 DNA reads TGCAGCGTTAGGAAAGAGGGCACTGAAGCTTTCTTT.

The chain carries TRBV7-2 and TRBJ2-5, with D perhaps given as TRBD1 or TRBD2 (5 bases each). The CDR3 sequence is 14 residues long. Trimming left V 1 base short and J 6 bases short, with 12 bases between. Germline CDR1 and CDR2: SGHTA and FQGNSA. CDR3 coding DNA: TGTGCCAGCAGCTTAGATCGGGGCACGAAGACCCAGTACTTC. Protein product: CASSLDRGTKTQYF.

In its sample, this clonotype was seen many times. This rearrangement joins TRBV7-2 to TRBJ2-5, with TRBD2 identical over 8 bases. Germline V CDR1 and CDR2: SGHTA, FQGNSA. This CDR3 is 13 amino acids long. The V and J ends lost 10 bases and 0 bases, in that order; junction bases with no gene match: 4. The CDR3 is CATSGGYQETQYF. The DNA for the CDR3 is TGTGCCACCTCGGGGGGGTACCAAGAGACCCAGTACTTC.

The chain has TRBV7-9 and TRBJ2-1; weak D call: TRBD2 (5 bases). Germline V gene sequence: CDR1 SEHNR, CDR2 FQNEAQ (reference sequence). The V end lost 5 bases, the J end lost 15 bases, and 17 bases lay between the germline ends. This CDR3 is built from 12 residues. The CDR3 bases are TGTGCCAGCAGCCGGGAAGGTGGCCGGGGGTTCTTC. As protein: CASSREGGRGFF.

This clonotype was counted between two and nine times. CDR3 DNA sequence: TGCAGTGCTAGCGACAGGGCAAAACCTCCTTATCGCTACACCTTC. This translates into CSASDRAKPPYRYTF. The chain is built from TRBV20-1 and TRBJ1-2; 7 nucleotides agree with TRBD1. V lost 3 bases and J lost 9; bases outside the gene matches: 16. The CDR3 has 15 amino acids. In germline, CDR1 is DFQATT, CDR2 SNEGSKA (reference sequence).

This clonotype has a handful of counts. V is TRBV27 and J is TRBJ2-5; TRBD1 aligns across 7 bases. The V segment lost 4 bases and the J segment 5 bases; nucleotides outside the gene matches: 10. Germline assignment: CDR1 MNHEY and CDR2 SMNVEV (reference sequence). The CDR3 has 15 residues. The CDR3 bases are TGTGCCAGCAGTTCGGTAGGGGGCTATGGTGAGACCCAGTACTTC. Translating gives CASSSVGGYGETQYF.

This rearrangement joins TRBV7-2 to TRBJ2-2, with TRBD2 identical over 9 bases. The CDR3 consists of 15 residues. Trimming removed 3 bases from V and 5 bases from J; junction bases left unmatched: 4. CDR1 and CDR2 (germline): SGHTA, FQGNSA. CDR3 residues: CASSFRTSDTGELFF. CDR3 nucleotide sequence: TGTGCCAGCAGCTTTAGGACTAGCGATACCGGGGAGCTGTTTTTT.

J is TRBJ2-7 and V is TRBV5-1; no firm D call. V was trimmed by 5 bases and J by 3 bases, leaving 12 bases between them. This CDR3 has 13 amino acids. Germline CDR1 is SGHRS and CDR2 is YFSETQ. CDR3 sequence: CASSFGSGYEQYF. CDR3 nucleotide sequence: TGCGCCAGCAGTTTCGGATCTGGCTACGAGCAGTACTTC.

The table lists this clonotype with a few counts. The chain employs TRBV20-1 and TRBJ2-7, with a possible D match to TRBD1 (6 bases). The V end was cut by 3 bases, the J end by 1 base, with 10 bases between. The CDR3 contains 13 residues. CDR1 DFQATT and CDR2 SNEGSKA come from the germline V gene (reference sequence). The CDR3 here is CSASVGASYEQYF. The CDR3 nucleotides read TGCAGTGCTAGTGTGGGGGCATCCTACGAGCAGTACTTC.

The chain recombines TRBV6-6 with TRBJ1-1; TRBD1 agrees at 9 bases. V dropped 7 bases and J dropped 4; count of bases not matched to a gene: 19. Per the germline V gene, CDR1 is MNHNY and CDR2 is SVGAGI (reference sequence). This CDR3 is 18 amino acids long. CDR3 loop: CASTQSLDRGGLITEAFF. CDR3 sequence (DNA): TGTGCCAGCACCCAATCCTTGGACAGGGGAGGTTTAATCACTGAAGCTTTCTTT.

The chain carries TRBV10-3 and TRBJ2-1, with 7 positions matching TRBD1. CDR1 is ENHRY and CDR2 is SYGVKD in the germline V gene. The CDR3 is 13 amino acids. Trimming removed 4 bases from V and 8 bases from J; junction bases left unmatched: 5. CDR3 DNA sequence: TGTGCCATCAGTGGGACAGGTCGAGATGAGCAGTTCTTC. It codes for CAISGTGRDEQFF.

The chain carries TRBV7-9 and TRBJ2-5, with TRBD2 matching over 8 bases. Germline V gene lookup returns CDR1 SEHNR and CDR2 FQNEAQ (reference sequence). CDR3 length equals 14 residues. Trimming took 6 bases from V and 5 from J; bases not matched to a gene: 8. The CDR3 here is CASRKSGGEETQYF. The CDR3 DNA sequence: TGTGCCAGCAGAAAGAGCGGGGGCGAGGAGACCCAGTACTTC.

J is TRBJ1-6 and V is TRBV4-3; D may be TRBD1 (6 bases). The germline V gene has CDR1 LGHNA and CDR2 YSLEER. The CDR3 length is 14 residues. Trimming removed 0 bases at V and 9 bases at J, with 9 bases between. The CDR3 nucleotides are TGCGCCAGCAGCCAAGAGGGGGGGCTTTCACCCCTCCACTTT. Translated, it gives CASSQEGGLSPLHF.

J is TRBJ2-7 and V is TRBV4-1; no clear D gene. The CDR3 is 11 residues long. V shed 8 bases and J shed 4 bases, with 9 bases lying between them. CDR1 is MGHRA and CDR2 is YSYEKL in the germline V gene. The CDR3 coding sequence is TGCGCCAGCGGCCCAAATTACGAGCAGTACTTC. Residues: CASGPNYEQYF.

The V and J genes are TRBV20-1 and TRBJ1-1; 8 bases are shared with TRBD1. From germline, CDR1 is DFQATT and CDR2 SNEGSKA (reference sequence). V lost 3 bases to trimming and J lost 3 bases; unmatched junction nucleotides: 3. The CDR3 has 13 residues. The CDR3 protein is CSARQGAHTEAFF. The CDR3 nucleotides are TGCAGTGCTAGGCAGGGGGCGCACACTGAAGCTTTCTTT.

This clonotype was counted many times. The J gene is TRBJ2-7, the V gene TRBV27; 7 bases are a match to TRBD2. Germline-derived CDR1 and CDR2 are MNHEY and SMNVEV (reference sequence). J lost 2 bases, V lost 8 bases, and 12 bases had no gene match. CDR3 length: 15 amino acids. The CDR3 sequence is CASSAGPAGTYEQYV. CDR3 nucleotide sequence: TGTGCCAGCTCGGCCGGGCCAGCGGGAACCTACGAGCAGTACGTC.

This clonotype occurred a few times. The V call is TRBV4-2, the J call TRBJ2-7; no clear D gene. The ends were cut back, 0 bases at V and 6 bases at J, with 21 bases in the middle. Per germline, CDR1 LGHNA and CDR2 YNFKEQ. The CDR3 has 17 residues. DNA of the CDR3: TGTGCCAGCAGCCAAGATCTTCTGGGCTATGAGTCCATCGAGCAGTACTTC. It yields the protein CASSQDLLGYESIEQYF.